What follows is one TCR beta chain and its context. Its target is unknown. This sample was included in a study of cytomegalovirus exposure and HLA in healthy donors. About the study: In a previous analysis, approximately 110 million unique TCR beta sequences were found from some 180 million T cells. Whole-study results and caveats: The classifier reportedly diagnosed cytomegalovirus status with high specificity and sensitivity. The authors judged a highly shared variant cluster likely a sequencing artifact. The study recorded 160 or so TCR beta chains that were cytomegalovirus-associated.

Trimming took 5 bases from V and 4 from J, leaving 17 bases between them. The CDR3 runs to 15 residues. The germline gives CDR1 MNHEY, CDR2 SMNVEV (reference sequence). It was with 60 Vbeta and 13 Jbeta primers that the PCR ran. Measured with immunoSEQ multiplex PCR; TCRdb has only the in-frame clones, and not every one. In total, the table holds 110,000 to 150,000 clones. The sample taken for sequencing was PBMCs. The chain couples TRBV27 to TRBJ1-1; D possibly corresponds to TRBD1 (6 bases). This receptor was taken from a woman aged 18 to 35 in good health and CMV-seronegative. CDR3 in amino acids: CASSLLNRVGTEAFF. Written as DNA, the CDR3 is TGTGCCAGCAGTCTCCTAAACAGGGTGGGCACTGAAGCTTTCTTT.